What follows are 15 T cell receptor beta chains derived from one specimen sequenced in a study of blood T cell repertoires in COVID-19. Sequencing used immunoSEQ multiplex PCR; TCRdb keeps in-frame clones, though not all of them. The sample carries roughly 200,000 clones, around 87% recorded once. The specimen sequenced was peripheral blood. These receptors originate from a man aged 45-65 years with acute or convalescent COVID-19.

The chain uses TRBV7-2 and TRBJ2-2; TRBD2 aligns across 8 bases. Germline CDR1 and CDR2: SGHTA and FQGNSA. V lost 0 bases to trimming and J lost 6 bases; unmatched junction nucleotides: 6. CDR3 size: 16 residues. CDR3 DNA: TGTGCCAGCAGCTTAGCTTTGGGACTAGTTTCCGGGGAGCTGTTTTTT. Its protein is CASSLALGLVSGELFF.

J is TRBJ1-1 and V is TRBV6-5; TRBD1 is a possible D gene (5 bases). V was shortened by 2 bases and J by 6 bases, with 10 bases between the two germline ends. CDR1 MNHEY and CDR2 SVGAGI come from the germline V gene. The CDR3 contains 13 residues. CDR3 DNA: TGTGCCAGCAGTTACGGGGGGGTTGCTGAAGCTTTCTTT. This gives the protein CASSYGGVAEAFF.

J is TRBJ1-5 and V is TRBV3-1 (or the pseudogene TRBV3-2), with TRBD1 matching 9 bases. Germline CDR1 reads LGHDT; CDR2 reads YNNKEL (reference sequence). This CDR3 contains 14 residues. J lost 7 bases, V lost 4 bases, and 5 bases had no gene match. The CDR3 protein is CASSLGQGRQPQHF. The DNA for the CDR3 is TGTGCCAGCAGCCTCGGACAGGGGAGACAGCCCCAGCATTTT.

V and J are TRBV5-4 and TRBJ2-2; TRBD1 aligns across 7 bases. Germline V gives CDR1 SGHNT, CDR2 YYREEE (reference sequence). The ends lost 10 bases at V and 1 base at J; junction bases unmatched: 4. The CDR3 runs to 13 residues. Here the CDR3 DNA reads TGTGCCCTCCGACAGGGGAACACCGGGGAGCTGTTTTTT. Translating it yields CALRQGNTGELFF.

This chain joins TRBV27 and TRBJ1-5; D remains ambiguous. The V gene's germline CDR1 is MNHEY and CDR2 SMNVEV (reference sequence). The CDR3 totals 15 residues. Trimming took 6 bases from V and 0 from J, leaving 12 bases between them. The CDR3 protein is CASSPTPSSNQPQHF. CDR3 in DNA: TGTGCCAGCAGCCCTACCCCCTCTAGCAATCAGCCCCAGCATTTT.

With respect to this clone: Other DNA sequences in the sample encode the same CDR3. J is TRBJ1-6 and V is TRBV18; 9 nucleotides align to TRBD1. The CDR3 has 14 amino acids. V shed 3 bases and J 7 bases; nucleotides not matched to a gene: 1. From germline, CDR1 is KGHSH and CDR2 LQKENI. The CDR3 coding sequence is TGTGCCAGCTCACCCGGACAGGGGAATTCACCCCTCCACTTT. Translating gives CASSPGQGNSPLHF. Together with reference TRBV18 and TRBJ1-6, the CDR3 gives the full variable domain: NAGVMQNPRHLVRRRGQEARLRCSPMKGHSHVYWYRQLPEEGLKFMVYLQKENIIDESGMPKERFSAEFPKEGPSILRIQQVVRGDSAAYFCASSPGQGNSPLHFGNGTRLTVT.

A word on this clone: Relative to the germline gene, one junction end is altered; a read error may explain this. The chain couples TRBV5-8 to TRBJ2-1, with 7 nucleotides matching TRBD2. This CDR3 spans 11 amino acids. Germline loops: CDR1 SGHTS, CDR2 YDEGEE. The CDR3 here is CASRLAETGVF. In DNA form, the CDR3 reads TGTGCCAGCAGGCTAGCGGAAACCGGGGTCTTC.

V gene TRBV7-9 combines with J gene TRBJ2-5; possibly TRBD1 for D (5 bases). The V end lost 4 bases, the J end lost 5 bases, and 11 bases lay between the germline ends. Germline V lookup: CDR1 SEHNR, CDR2 FQNEAQ (reference sequence). The CDR3 is made up of 13 amino acids. For the CDR3, the DNA is TGTGCCAGCAGCTCCCAGGGTAGGGAGACCCAGTACTTC. It is translated as CASSSQGRETQYF.

The chain carries TRBV7-6 and TRBJ1-4, with 7 bases fitting TRBD1. Trimming removed 1 base from V and 8 bases from J; junction bases left unmatched: 7. In germline, CDR1 is SGHVS, CDR2 FNYEAQ. The CDR3 consists of 15 residues. CDR3 region: CASSLETGRREKLFF. CDR3 DNA sequence: TGTGCCAGCAGCTTAGAGACAGGGAGGAGGGAAAAACTGTTTTTT.

This sequence joins TRBV28 and TRBJ2-7, with a weak D call TRBD2 (7 bases). This CDR3 has 16 residues. The germline gives CDR1 MDHEN, CDR2 SYDVKM. The V end was cut by 4 bases, the J end by 2 bases, with 18 bases between. CDR3: CASSSAGQEKPYEQYV. As DNA, the CDR3 is TGTGCCAGCAGTTCAGCGGGACAAGAGAAGCCCTACGAGCAGTACGTC.

The J gene is TRBJ2-3, the V gene TRBV4-3; D might be TRBD1 (5 bases). The CDR3 contains 13 residues. Germline-derived CDR1 and CDR2 are LGHNA and YSLEER. Trimming removed 6 bases from V and 1 base from J, with 8 bases in between. CDR3 DNA sequence: TGCGCCAGCAGGGGGCCTGGCACAGATACGCAGTATTTT. Translated: CASRGPGTDTQYF.

The V and J genes are TRBV10-1 and TRBJ1-1, with D possibly TRBD1 on 5 matching bases. Trimming cost V 7 bases and J 1 base, with 13 bases left between them. Germline V gives CDR1 WNHNN, CDR2 SYGVQD (reference sequence). This CDR3 has 14 residues. CDR3: CASKLDRWNTEAFF. The CDR3 DNA sequence: TGCGCCAGCAAATTAGACAGATGGAACACTGAAGCTTTCTTT.

The chain joins TRBV19 to TRBJ2-2; D possibly corresponds to TRBD1 (6 bases). V was clipped by 10 bases and J by 15 bases, with 21 bases between them. Germline CDR1 reads LNHDA; CDR2 reads SQIVND (reference sequence). The CDR3 contains 12 residues. The CDR3 reads CATQPGAGVVFF. CDR3 nucleotide sequence: TGTGCCACCCAACCCGGGGCAGGGGTGGTGTTTTTT.

This chain uses TRBV6-5 with TRBJ1-4, with a possible D match to TRBD1 (6 bases). Per germline, CDR1 MNHEY and CDR2 SVGAGI. The CDR3 runs to 14 residues. Trimming removed 6 bases from V and 5 bases from J, with 13 bases in between. The CDR3 sequence is CASRTGTRNEKLFF. For the CDR3, the DNA is TGTGCCAGCAGGACCGGGACACGGAATGAAAAACTGTTTTTT.

This clone was observed a handful of times. This chain joins TRBV4-1 and TRBJ1-1; the match to TRBD1 covers 10 bases. Germline V gene data show CDR1 as MGHRA and CDR2 as YSYEKL. This CDR3 has 15 residues. The V and J ends lost 2 bases and 4 bases, in that order; junction bases with no gene match: 4. The CDR3 DNA reads as TGCGCCAGCAGCCAACGACAGGGGGCGCTCACTGAAGCTTTCTTT. Translating gives CASSQRQGALTEAFF.